These 4 T cell receptor beta chains were sequenced from one sample in a study of a mutant IDH1 vaccine in newly diagnosed glioma. This sample's time point: week 47, end of study. Every single dose of the vaccine, 300 ug of mutant IDH1 20-mer peptide, came with topical imiquimod. The antigens of these receptors remain unknown. Only in-frame clones appear in the TCRdb table, and some are missing; sequencing was by immunoSEQ multiplex PCR. The sample contains tens of thousands of clones, around 83% of which appear only once. The starting material was PBMCs, obtained from a glioma patient whose treatment included an IDH1 peptide vaccine. The receptor set was obtained from a man aged 25-40 years with glioma.

The V call is TRBV5-4, the J call TRBJ2-2; possible D gene TRBD1, 6 bases. Germline V gene data show CDR1 as SGHNT and CDR2 as YYREEE (reference sequence). The CDR3 runs to 17 residues. V was shortened by 4 bases and J by 6 bases, with 22 bases between the two germline ends. Here the CDR3 reads CASSGTAGAPVSGELFF. CDR3 DNA sequence: TGTGCCAGCAGCGGAACTGCAGGGGCCCCCGTTTCCGGGGAGCTGTTTTTT.

J is TRBJ1-6 and V is TRBV9; perhaps TRBD1 as D (6 bases). The germline V gene encodes CDR1 SGDLS and CDR2 YYNGEE. This CDR3 has 18 residues. The V end was cut by 4 bases, the J end by 4 bases, with 21 bases between. The CDR3 DNA reads TGTGCCAGCAGCAGAGGGGGAGCTCAGAGCCCATATAATTCACCCCTCCACTTT. Protein: CASSRGGAQSPYNSPLHF.

The rearrangement links TRBV12-5 to TRBJ2-7; TRBD1 aligns across 7 bases. The J segment lost 5 bases and the V segment lost 3 bases, leaving 4 bases of the junction unmatched. The CDR3 totals 13 residues. CDR1 and CDR2 from the germline V gene are LGHNT and FRNRAP. The CDR3: CASGFTGVNEQYF. In DNA, the CDR3 is TGTGCTAGTGGTTTCACAGGGGTAAACGAGCAGTACTTC.

The chain combines TRBV18 with TRBJ1-4; a weak D match, TRBD1 (5 bases). Germline values: CDR1 KGHSH, CDR2 LQKENI. The CDR3 runs to 17 residues. V gave up 3 bases and J gave up 8 bases, with 22 bases separating them. The CDR3 DNA reads TGTGCCAGCTCACCTTCCGGGACCTCCCTCCGGTACGAAAAACTGTTTTTT. As protein: CASSPSGTSLRYEKLFF.